The sequence of this T cell receptor beta chain was determined in a study of blood T cells in healthy people across ages. In the case of this clonotype: The antigen is not known.

Study findings and constraints: Because donor CMV status was unknown, expanded clonotype changes were possibly confounded.

The CDR3 totals 16 residues. Germline values: CDR1 SGHNT, CDR2 YENEEA. The V and J ends lost 5 bases and 4 bases, in that order; junction bases with no gene match: 8. For the second PCR, which ran for about 6 to 11 cycles, a sample-barcoded 5' primer and a J-beta primer mix were used. Every cDNA molecule carried a tag from a template-switch adaptor bearing 12 random nucleotides. TCRdb re-analysed the 5' RACE reads in MiXCR, keeping a single row per CDR3 protein. The repertoire holds over a million distinct CDR3 sequences, 45% seen once, with approximately 20% in the top ten. The chain uses TRBV11-3 and TRBJ2-1; TRBD2 matches 10 bases. Sequencing was carried out using blood. The receptor comes from a woman aged 55-70 years in good health. CDR3 residues: CASSRSSSGGYNEQFF. CDR3 nucleotides: TGTGCCAGCAGCCGAAGTTCTAGCGGGGGATACAATGAGCAGTTCTTC.